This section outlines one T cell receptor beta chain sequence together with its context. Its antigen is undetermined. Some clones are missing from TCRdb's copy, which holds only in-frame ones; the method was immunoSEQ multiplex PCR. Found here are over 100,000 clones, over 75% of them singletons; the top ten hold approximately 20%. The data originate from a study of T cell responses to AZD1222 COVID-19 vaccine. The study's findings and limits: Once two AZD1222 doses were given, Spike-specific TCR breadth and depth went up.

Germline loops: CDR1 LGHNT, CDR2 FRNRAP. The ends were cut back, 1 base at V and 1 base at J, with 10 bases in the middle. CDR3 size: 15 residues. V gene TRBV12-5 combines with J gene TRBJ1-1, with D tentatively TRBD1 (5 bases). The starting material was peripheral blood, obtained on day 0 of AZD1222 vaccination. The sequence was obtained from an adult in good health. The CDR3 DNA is TGTGCTAGTGGTTTGGGGGGGAGAGGGAACACTGAAGCTTTCTTT. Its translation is CASGLGGRGNTEAFF.